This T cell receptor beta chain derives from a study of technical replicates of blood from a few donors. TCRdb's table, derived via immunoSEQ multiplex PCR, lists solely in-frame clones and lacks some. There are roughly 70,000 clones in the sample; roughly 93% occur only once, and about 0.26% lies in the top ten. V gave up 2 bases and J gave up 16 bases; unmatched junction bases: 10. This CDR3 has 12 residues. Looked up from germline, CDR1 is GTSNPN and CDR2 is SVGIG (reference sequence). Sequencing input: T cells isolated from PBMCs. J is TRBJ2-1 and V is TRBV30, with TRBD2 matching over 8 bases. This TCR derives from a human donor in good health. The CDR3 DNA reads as TGTGCCTGGAGTATGCCGGGGGGGCGAGGTTTCTTC. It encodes CAWSMPGGRGFF.